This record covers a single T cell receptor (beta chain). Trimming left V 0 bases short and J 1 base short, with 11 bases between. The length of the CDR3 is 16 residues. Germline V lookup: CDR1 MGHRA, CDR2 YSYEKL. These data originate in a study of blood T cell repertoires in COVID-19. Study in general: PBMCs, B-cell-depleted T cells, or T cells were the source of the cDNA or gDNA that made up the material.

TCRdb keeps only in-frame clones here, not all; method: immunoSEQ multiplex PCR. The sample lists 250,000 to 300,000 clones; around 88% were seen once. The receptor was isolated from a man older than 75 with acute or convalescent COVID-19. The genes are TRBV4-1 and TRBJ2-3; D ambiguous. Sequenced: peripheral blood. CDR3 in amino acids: CASSQDLGSGTDTQYF. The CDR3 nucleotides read TGCGCCAGCAGCCAAGATTTGGGCTCCGGCACAGATACGCAGTATTTT.